The 29 T cell receptor beta chains listed next were all sequenced from one sample in a study of human T cells and chemical hapten exposure (dated by TCRdb to the early 2020s). The sample's time point, from its label and the paper: patch test 1, 2 weeks after DPC sensitization. The meaning of the sample's treatment or condition label: therapeutic diphenylcyclopropenone sensitization with weekly scalp DPC. The library was made by RACE. Reads for this sample came from a NextSeq 500. TCRdb reanalyzed the raw reads on its own, using fastp at Q25 for trimming and MiXCR for clone calling, and kept in-frame beta chains. Each entry merges the rows of one CDR3 protein and shows their most common DNA and genes. This sample comprises approximately 100,000 distinct CDR3 sequences, roughly 11% of them detected only once. Around 3.6% of the sample is in the top ten clones. Material: whole blood, obtained in connection with sensitization to the hapten diphenylcyclopropenone (DPC). The receptors come from a woman aged 40-49 years with alopecia areata. Some clones in this sample may be carry-over from other donors' samples.

The rearrangement joins TRBV7-9 to TRBJ2-3, with 8 bases matching TRBD1. CDR1 is SEHNR, CDR2 FQNEAQ, per germline (reference sequence). The length of the CDR3 is 15 residues. Germline trimming cut 6 bases from V and 0 bases from J; bases unmatched to any gene: 5. The CDR3 DNA sequence: TGTGCCAGCAGACCAGGACAGGGCAGCACAGATACGCAGTATTTT. Translating it yields CASRPGQGSTDTQYF.

This clonotype was detected many times. The chain is built from TRBV19 and TRBJ2-1; TRBD1 aligns across 7 bases. Germline V gives CDR1 LNHDA, CDR2 SQIVND (reference sequence). This CDR3 is 13 amino acids long. The V gene end was trimmed by 5 bases and the J gene end by 5 bases; junction bases not matched to a gene: 3. The CDR3 is CASSFQGDNEQFF. DNA for the CDR3: TGTGCCAGTAGTTTTCAGGGGGACAATGAGCAGTTCTTC.

This clonotype was seen more than once but under ten times. The chain is built from TRBV29-1 and TRBJ2-5; TRBD1 matches at 9 bases. The CDR3 has 13 residues. With 6 bases clipped from V and 4 bases from J, the junction kept 6 bases outside the gene matches. Germline-derived CDR1 and CDR2 are SQVTM and ANQGSEA. The CDR3 protein is CSVHGQGTETQYF. The CDR3 DNA reads as TGCAGCGTCCATGGACAGGGGACAGAGACCCAGTACTTC.

Ten or more counts support this clonotype. The rearrangement links TRBV11-2 to TRBJ2-5; no definite D call. Per the germline V gene, CDR1 is SGHAT and CDR2 is FQNNGV. There are 14 residues in the CDR3. Between the trimmed V and J ends, which lost 5 bases and 1 base, there was a span of 11 bases. CDR3 amino acids: CASSHLGSQETQYF. CDR3 nucleotide sequence: TGTGCCAGCAGCCATCTGGGGTCCCAAGAGACCCAGTACTTC.

The table lists this clonotype with a few counts. This sequence joins TRBV29-1 and TRBJ2-1, with 11 bases identical to TRBD2. Germline V gives CDR1 SQVTM, CDR2 ANQGSEA. This CDR3 spans 14 amino acids. Trimming took 6 bases from V and 10 from J; bases not matched to a gene: 11. The CDR3 is CSVSVAGGPKEQFF. CDR3 DNA sequence: TGCAGCGTCTCCGTAGCGGGAGGGCCTAAGGAGCAGTTCTTC.

This clonotype has more than one count but fewer than ten. The chain carries TRBV12-5 and TRBJ1-5; 8 positions agree with TRBD1. This CDR3 contains 16 residues. CDR1 is LGHNT, CDR2 FRNRAP, per germline. V shed 1 base and J 7 bases; nucleotides not matched to a gene: 9. Written as DNA, the CDR3 is TGTGCTAGTGGTTTGGAGGGCAGGGGGCTGGGGCAGCCCCAGCATTTT. It translates to CASGLEGRGLGQPQHF.

This clonotype was found a few times. The chain has TRBV7-9 and TRBJ2-1, with D possibly being TRBD1 (5 bases). V lost 4 bases and J lost 12, with 16 bases in between. The CDR3 is made up of 13 amino acids. Germline CDR1 and CDR2: SEHNR and FQNEAQ (reference sequence). CDR3 nucleotides: TGTGCCAGCAGCTCCGCCAGGGATCTAGGGCAGTTCTTC. Translation: CASSSARDLGQFF.

This clonotype was found many times. The chain couples TRBV10-3 to TRBJ2-3; D not resolved. In germline, CDR1 is ENHRY, CDR2 SYGVKD. This CDR3 has 14 amino acids. V was cut by 10 bases and J by 0 bases, with 14 bases left in between. CDR3 residues: CATRDSGSTDTQYF. As DNA, the CDR3 is TGTGCCACCCGAGACTCGGGTAGCACAGATACGCAGTATTTT.

This clonotype was observed a few times. The chain uses TRBV7-2 and TRBJ2-3, with a weak D call TRBD2 (7 bases). The CDR3 extends over 14 amino acids. The V and J ends lost 4 bases and 11 bases respectively, with 19 bases between them. The germline CDR1 and CDR2 sequences are SGHTA and FQGNSA. CDR3 DNA: TGTGCCAGCAGCTCCGGGGGGTTTGAGACAGGGCAGTATTTT. Translating gives CASSSGGFETGQYF.

At least ten counts were recorded for this clonotype. The chain combines TRBV12-3 or TRBV12-4 with TRBJ2-7; 11 nucleotides line up with TRBD2. The CDR3 is 16 amino acids. The V segment lost 6 bases and the J segment 6 bases; nucleotides outside the gene matches: 13. Here the CDR3 DNA reads TGTGCCAGCAGCAAGACTAGCGGGGAGGGCCTTCTCGAGCAGTACTTC. This translates into CASSKTSGEGLLEQYF.

J is TRBJ2-5 and V is TRBV10-3; 7 bases match TRBD1. CDR3 length: 14 residues. CDR1 is ENHRY, CDR2 SYGVKD, per germline. Unmatched junction bases numbered 4, after V lost 5 bases and J lost 1 base. The CDR3 DNA reads as TGTGCCATCAGTCCCCGGGACAGCCAAGAGACCCAGTACTTC. Amino acid sequence: CAISPRDSQETQYF.

This clonotype came up once. V usage is TRBV20-1 and J usage is TRBJ2-4; 11 positions agree with TRBD2. The J segment lost 3 bases and the V segment lost 3 bases, leaving 7 bases of the junction unmatched. Germline CDR1 reads DFQATT; CDR2 reads SNEGSKA (reference sequence). The CDR3 loop spans 16 amino acids. CDR3 in DNA: TGCAGTGCTAGTCTTCTAGCGGGAGGCGGCAAAAACATTCAGTACTTC. It is translated as CSASLLAGGGKNIQYF.

This clonotype appeared many times. This chain uses TRBV4-1 with TRBJ2-7, with 13 bases lining up with TRBD2. After removal of 1 base from V and 3 bases from J, the junction contained 12 bases not matched to a gene. The CDR3 is 19 amino acids. The germline V gene encodes CDR1 MGHRA and CDR2 YSYEKL. CDR3 protein: CASSQARGLAGASSYEQYF. CDR3 nucleotides: TGCGCCAGCAGCCAAGCCCGAGGACTAGCGGGAGCATCGAGCTACGAGCAGTACTTC.

This clonotype was recorded many times. The V and J genes are TRBV9 and TRBJ2-1; D perhaps matches TRBD1 (6 bases). The CDR3 length is 12 residues. Looked up from germline, CDR1 is SGDLS and CDR2 is YYNGEE. Trimming removed 4 bases at V and 10 bases at J, with 12 bases between. CDR3 sequence: CASSPNDREQFF. In DNA form, the CDR3 reads TGTGCCAGCAGCCCAAACGACAGGGAGCAGTTCTTC.

The chain uses TRBV11-1 and TRBJ2-5; no reliable D call. CDR1 SGHAT and CDR2 FQDESV come from the germline V gene (reference sequence). The ends were cut back, 6 bases at V and 3 bases at J, with 23 bases in the middle. There are 17 residues in the CDR3. The CDR3 loop reads CASSLTSWQMEKETQYF. The CDR3 coding sequence is TGTGCCAGCAGTTTGACCTCGTGGCAGATGGAAAAAGAGACCCAGTACTTC.

This clonotype was found a few times. The chain carries TRBV9 and TRBJ2-1; 7 nucleotides match TRBD1. Germline V gene lookup returns CDR1 SGDLS and CDR2 YYNGEE. J gave up 8 bases and V 3 bases, and 14 bases lay outside the gene matches. The CDR3 spans 16 residues. The CDR3, as DNA: TGTGCCAGCAGCGCTCGACAGGGAGAGGGGCGGGATGAGCAGTTCTTC. As protein: CASSARQGEGRDEQFF.

The chain recombines TRBV5-4 with TRBJ2-4, with TRBD1 as a possible D gene (9 bases). From germline, CDR1 is SGHNT and CDR2 YYREEE (reference sequence). There are 15 residues in the CDR3. The germline V and J ends were trimmed by 5 bases and 8 bases, with 20 bases remaining between them. In DNA form, the CDR3 reads TGTGCCAGCAGGAAACAGGGGGCGCGGGGGGACATTCAGTACTTC. Amino acids: CASRKQGARGDIQYF.

This clonotype appeared many times. The chain links TRBV5-4 to TRBJ2-3, with 11 bases that match TRBD2. The J segment lost 5 bases and the V segment lost 3 bases, leaving 11 bases of the junction unmatched. The length of the CDR3 is 17 residues. Germline CDR1 is SGHNT and CDR2 is YYREEE (reference sequence). As DNA, the CDR3 is TGTGCCAGCAGCTACCCCCTTACTAGCGGGAGTTTAGATACGCAGTATTTT. This sequence encodes CASSYPLTSGSLDTQYF.

This clonotype was counted ten times or more. The genes are TRBV19 and TRBJ2-3; D is possibly TRBD1 (6 bases). This CDR3 is built from 15 residues. CDR1 and CDR2 (germline): LNHDA, SQIVND (reference sequence). Trimming took off 5 bases at V and 2 bases at J, with 14 bases between the two ends. The CDR3 bases are TGTGCCAGTAGTTCCCGGACAGACCTCACAGATACGCAGTATTTT. Amino acids: CASSSRTDLTDTQYF.

This clonotype is medium-sized within its sample. V gene TRBV12-5 combines with J gene TRBJ1-2; the D is unclear. V was shortened by 3 bases and J by 3 bases, with 5 bases between the two germline ends. The germline gives CDR1 LGHNT, CDR2 FRNRAP. The CDR3 spans 12 residues. The CDR3 loop is CASGFGDYGYTF. The CDR3, as DNA: TGTGCTAGTGGTTTCGGGGACTATGGCTACACCTTC.

This chain connects TRBV7-2 to TRBJ1-5; D is uncertain. V shed 1 base and J shed 0 bases, with 10 bases lying between them. The germline V gene encodes CDR1 SGHTA and CDR2 FQGNSA. The CDR3 is 16 amino acids. The CDR3, as DNA: TGTGCCAGCAGCTTAGGGTCCGGATATAGCAATCAGCCCCAGCATTTT. Translation gives CASSLGSGYSNQPQHF.

This clonotype was counted only a few times. CDR3 region: CASSLAGNYGYTF. In DNA, the CDR3 is TGTGCCAGCAGCTTAGCAGGGAACTATGGCTACACCTTC. The chain couples TRBV7-9 to TRBJ1-2, with D uncertain. The germline CDR1 and CDR2 sequences are SEHNR and FQNEAQ (reference sequence). The CDR3 totals 13 residues. Trimming stripped 0 bases from V and 2 bases from J, with 4 bases between.

This clonotype was counted ten times or more. The chain couples TRBV20-1 to TRBJ2-3; 7 nucleotides agree with TRBD1. With V trimmed by 0 bases and J by 2 bases, 2 bases remained unmatched. Germline lookup yields CDR1 DFQATT and CDR2 SNEGSKA (reference sequence). This CDR3 has 14 residues. Here the CDR3 DNA reads TGCAGTGCTAGAGAGACAGGGAACACAGATACGCAGTATTTT. This translates into CSARETGNTDTQYF.

V and J are TRBV2 and TRBJ2-7; D is ambiguous. The V gene's germline CDR1 is SNHLY and CDR2 FYNNEI. Trimming shortened V by 7 bases and J by 4 bases, and 11 bases separated the two germline ends. This CDR3 region has 12 residues. CDR3: CASTESRYEQYF. The CDR3 DNA reads TGTGCCAGCACCGAGAGTAGGTACGAGCAGTACTTC.

This clonotype has a count of ten or more. V gene TRBV30 combines with J gene TRBJ1-1; TRBD1 might be the D (6 bases). Germline V gives CDR1 GTSNPN, CDR2 SVGIG (reference sequence). The CDR3 runs 15 residues. V was cut by 5 bases and J by 1 base, with 17 bases left in between. CDR3 sequence (DNA): TGTGCCTGGTCCGGGGGGACACAGGAGAACACTGAAGCTTTCTTT. The encoded protein is CAWSGGTQENTEAFF.

The chain recombines TRBV29-1 with TRBJ2-2; TRBD2 agrees at 11 bases. The CDR3 contains 17 residues. With 4 bases clipped from V and 2 bases from J, the junction kept 9 bases outside the gene matches. Germline CDR1 SQVTM, CDR2 ANQGSEA. The CDR3 DNA reads as TGCAGCGTTGTTGGTACTAGCGGGGGACCAAACACCGGGGAGCTGTTTTTT. It specifies CSVVGTSGGPNTGELFF.

This clonotype was counted only a few times. The genes are TRBV12-3 or TRBV12-4 and TRBJ2-5; 11 bases are shared with TRBD2. The CDR3 runs 13 residues. Trimming at V came to 5 bases and at J to 7 bases, leaving 3 bases not matched to a gene. CDR3 sequence (DNA): TGTGCCAGCAGTACCCTAGCGGGGGGGACCCAGTACTTC. Translated: CASSTLAGGTQYF.

CDR3 coding DNA: TGTGCCAGCTCACCTCAGGGTATGGGCACTGAAGCTTTCTTT. Its protein product is CASSPQGMGTEAFF. The chain recombines TRBV18 with TRBJ1-1; D might be TRBD1 (5 bases). This CDR3 spans 14 amino acids. Trimming left V 3 bases short and J 4 bases short, with 12 bases between. Looked up from germline, CDR1 is KGHSH and CDR2 is LQKENI.

The chain links TRBV25-1 to TRBJ1-1; no definite D call. The germline gives CDR1 MGHDK, CDR2 SYGVNS. V shed 1 base and J shed 7 bases, with 13 bases lying between them. The CDR3 has 14 residues. This chain's CDR3 is CASSESRAVGEAFF. The CDR3 nucleotides are TGTGCCAGCAGTGAATCGAGGGCGGTGGGTGAAGCTTTCTTT.